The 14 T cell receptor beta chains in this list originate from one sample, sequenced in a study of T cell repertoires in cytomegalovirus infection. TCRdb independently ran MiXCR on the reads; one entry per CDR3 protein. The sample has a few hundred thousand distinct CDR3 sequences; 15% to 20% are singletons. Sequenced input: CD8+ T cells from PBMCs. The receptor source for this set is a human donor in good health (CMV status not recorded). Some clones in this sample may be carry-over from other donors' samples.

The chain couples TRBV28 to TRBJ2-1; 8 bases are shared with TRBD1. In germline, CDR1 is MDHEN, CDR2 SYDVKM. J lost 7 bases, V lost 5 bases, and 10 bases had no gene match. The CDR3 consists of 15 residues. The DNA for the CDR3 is TGTGCCAGCAGTCCAAGGGGTACAGGGGGTAATGAGCAGTTCTTC. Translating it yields CASSPRGTGGNEQFF.

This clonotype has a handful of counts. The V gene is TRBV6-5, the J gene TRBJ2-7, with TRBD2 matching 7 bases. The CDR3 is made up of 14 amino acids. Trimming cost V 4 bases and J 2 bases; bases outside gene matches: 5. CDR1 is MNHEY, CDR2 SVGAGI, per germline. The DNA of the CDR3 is TGTGCCAGCAGTTGGGGGGGTCCTACCTACGAGCAGTACTTC. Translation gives CASSWGGPTYEQYF.

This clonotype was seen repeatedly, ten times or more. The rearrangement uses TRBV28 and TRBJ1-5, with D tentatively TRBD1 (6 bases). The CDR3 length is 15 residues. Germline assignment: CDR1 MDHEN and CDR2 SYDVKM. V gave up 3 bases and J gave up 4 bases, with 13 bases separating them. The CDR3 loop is CASSFFRDINQPQHF. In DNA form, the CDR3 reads TGTGCCAGCAGTTTCTTTCGGGACATAAATCAGCCCCAGCATTTT. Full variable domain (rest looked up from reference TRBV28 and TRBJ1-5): DVKVTQSSRYLVKRTGEKVFLECVQDMDHENMFWYRQDPGLGLRLIYFSYDVKMKEKGDIPEGYSVSREKKERFSLILESASTNQTSMYLCASSFFRDINQPQHFGDGTRLSIL.

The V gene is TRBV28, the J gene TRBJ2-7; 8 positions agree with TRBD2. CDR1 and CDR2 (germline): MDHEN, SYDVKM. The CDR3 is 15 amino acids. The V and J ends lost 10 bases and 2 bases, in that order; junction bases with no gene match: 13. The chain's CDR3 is CAITAPGGAPYEQYF. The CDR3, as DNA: TGTGCCATTACCGCACCGGGGGGGGCACCCTACGAGCAGTACTTC.

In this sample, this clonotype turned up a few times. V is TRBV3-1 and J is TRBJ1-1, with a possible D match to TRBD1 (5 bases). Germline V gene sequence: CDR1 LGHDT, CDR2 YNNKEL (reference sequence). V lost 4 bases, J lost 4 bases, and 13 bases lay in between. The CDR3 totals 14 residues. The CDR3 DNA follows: TGTGCCAGCAGCCCTCTCCAGGGCGCCACTGAAGCTTTCTTT. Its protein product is CASSPLQGATEAFF.

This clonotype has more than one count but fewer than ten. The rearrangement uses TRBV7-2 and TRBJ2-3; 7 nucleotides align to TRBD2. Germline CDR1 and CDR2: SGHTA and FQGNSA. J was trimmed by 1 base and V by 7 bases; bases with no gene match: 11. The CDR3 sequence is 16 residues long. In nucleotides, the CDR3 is TGTGCCAGCAACCCTCTAGCGGTCGAGGGCACAGATACGCAGTATTTT. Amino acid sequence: CASNPLAVEGTDTQYF.

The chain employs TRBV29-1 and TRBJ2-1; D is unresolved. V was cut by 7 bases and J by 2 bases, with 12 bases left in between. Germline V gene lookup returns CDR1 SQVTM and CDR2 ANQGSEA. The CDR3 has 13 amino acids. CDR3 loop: CSAKGSPYNEQFF. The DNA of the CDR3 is TGCAGCGCGAAAGGGTCTCCCTACAATGAGCAGTTCTTC.

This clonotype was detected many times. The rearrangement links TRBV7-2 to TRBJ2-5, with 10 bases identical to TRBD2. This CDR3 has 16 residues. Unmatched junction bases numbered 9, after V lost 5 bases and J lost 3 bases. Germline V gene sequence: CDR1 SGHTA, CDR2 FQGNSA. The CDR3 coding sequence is TGTGCCAGCAGCGCGATCGGCCTAGCGGGGGAAGAGACCCAGTACTTC. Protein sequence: CASSAIGLAGEETQYF.

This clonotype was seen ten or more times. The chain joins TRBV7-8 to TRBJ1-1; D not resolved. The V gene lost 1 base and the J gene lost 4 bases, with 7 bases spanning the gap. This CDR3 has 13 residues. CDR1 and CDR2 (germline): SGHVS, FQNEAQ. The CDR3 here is CASSLDVTTEAFF. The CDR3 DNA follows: TGTGCCAGCAGCTTAGATGTGACCACTGAAGCTTTCTTT.

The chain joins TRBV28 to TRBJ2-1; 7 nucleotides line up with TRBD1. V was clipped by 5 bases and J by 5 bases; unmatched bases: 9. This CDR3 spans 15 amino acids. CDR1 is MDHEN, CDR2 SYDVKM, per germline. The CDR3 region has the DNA TGTGCCAGCAGTCTCGGGACAGCCCAGGACAATGAGCAGTTCTTC. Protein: CASSLGTAQDNEQFF. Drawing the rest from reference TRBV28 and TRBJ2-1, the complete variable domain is DVKVTQSSRYLVKRTGEKVFLECVQDMDHENMFWYRQDPGLGLRLIYFSYDVKMKEKGDIPEGYSVSREKKERFSLILESASTNQTSMYLCASSLGTAQDNEQFFGPGTRLTVL.

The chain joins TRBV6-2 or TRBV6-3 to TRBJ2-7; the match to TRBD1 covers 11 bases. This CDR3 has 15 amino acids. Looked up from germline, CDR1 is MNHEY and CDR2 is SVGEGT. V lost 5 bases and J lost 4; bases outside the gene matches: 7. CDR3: CASSPLGTGGYEQYF. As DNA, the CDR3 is TGTGCCAGCAGTCCCCTGGGGACAGGGGGTTACGAGCAGTACTTC.

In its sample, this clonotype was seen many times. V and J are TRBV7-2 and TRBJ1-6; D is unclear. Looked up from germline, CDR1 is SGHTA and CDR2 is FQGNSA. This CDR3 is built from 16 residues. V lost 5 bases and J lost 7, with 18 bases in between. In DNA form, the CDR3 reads TGTGCCAGCAGCCCTACGCATGGCGCTTTCAATTCACCCCTCCACTTT. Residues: CASSPTHGAFNSPLHF. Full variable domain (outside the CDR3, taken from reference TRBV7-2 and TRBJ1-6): GAGVSQSPSNKVTEKGKDVELRCDPISGHTALYWYRQSLGQGLEFLIYFQGNSAPDKSGLPSDRFSAERTGGSVSTLTIQRTQQEDSAVYLCASSPTHGAFNSPLHFGNGTRLTVT.

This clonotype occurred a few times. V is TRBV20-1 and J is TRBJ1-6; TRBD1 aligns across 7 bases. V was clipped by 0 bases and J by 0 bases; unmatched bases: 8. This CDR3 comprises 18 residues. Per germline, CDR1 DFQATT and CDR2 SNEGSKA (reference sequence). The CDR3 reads CSARDLGTDSSYNSPLHF. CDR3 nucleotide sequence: TGCAGTGCTAGAGATCTCGGGACAGATAGCTCCTATAATTCACCCCTCCACTTT.

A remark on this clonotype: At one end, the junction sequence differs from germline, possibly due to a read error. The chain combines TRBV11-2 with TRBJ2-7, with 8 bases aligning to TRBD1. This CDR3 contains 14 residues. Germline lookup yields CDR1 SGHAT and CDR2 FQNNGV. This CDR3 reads CSSSLGQGTYEQYF. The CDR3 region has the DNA TGTTCCAGCAGCTTAGGACAGGGTACCTACGAGCAGTACTTC.